The 9 T cell receptor beta chains reported below all come from one sample, sequenced in a study of blood T cells in healthy people across ages. Alongside a J-beta primer mix, a sample-barcoded 5' primer served in a second PCR lasting roughly 6 to 11 cycles. MiXCR was run by TCRdb on the 5' RACE reads, yielding one entry per CDR3 protein. The sample holds 980,000 or so distinct CDR3 sequences, approximately 49% seen once. Material for sequencing was blood. The receptors were gathered from a man younger than 40 in good health.

This clonotype was detected a few times. The chain recombines TRBV27 with TRBJ2-3; D could derive from TRBD1 or TRBD2 (5 bases each). CDR3 length equals 15 residues. CDR1 and CDR2 from the germline V gene are MNHEY and SMNVEV (reference sequence). V shed 5 bases and J shed 4 bases, with 16 bases lying between them. CDR3 DNA sequence: TGTGCCAGCAGTCCCTTTGGGACCTTCGCAGATACGCAGTATTTT. The encoded protein is CASSPFGTFADTQYF.

This clonotype was recorded a few times. The chain carries TRBV20-1 and TRBJ2-1, with TRBD2 identical over 13 bases. Germline CDR1 reads DFQATT; CDR2 reads SNEGSKA (reference sequence). This CDR3 spans 14 amino acids. The V segment lost 1 base and the J segment 9 bases; nucleotides outside the gene matches: 3. This CDR3 reads CSARVTSGGFEQFF. CDR3 coding DNA: TGCAGTGCTAGAGTGACTAGCGGGGGGTTTGAGCAGTTCTTC.

This clonotype was counted ten times or more. The chain joins TRBV9 to TRBJ1-2; maybe TRBD1 (5 bases). The ends were cut back, 0 bases at V and 7 bases at J, with 7 bases in the middle. CDR1 is SGDLS and CDR2 is YYNGEE in the germline V gene. This CDR3 comprises 12 residues. The CDR3 nucleotides read TGTGCCAGCAGCGTAGGGGGCGGTGGCTACACCTTC. Residues: CASSVGGGGYTF.

This clonotype has only a few counts. A read error may be the cause here, since a much bigger clone is one base away. CDR3 loop: CSAWTGKETQYF. In nucleotides, the CDR3 is TGCAGTGCCTGGACAGGAAAAGAGACCCAGTACTTC. The chain couples TRBV20-1 to TRBJ2-5; 7 bases map to TRBD1. The CDR3 runs 12 residues. V gave up 6 bases and J gave up 3 bases; unmatched junction bases: 4. Germline V CDR1 and CDR2: DFQATT, SNEGSKA (reference sequence).

The genes are TRBV6-5 and TRBJ1-1, with TRBD1 as a possible D gene (5 bases). The CDR3 is 15 residues long. The germline V and J ends were trimmed by 1 base and 4 bases, with 13 bases remaining between them. Germline CDR1 MNHEY, CDR2 SVGAGI. This CDR3 reads CASSYWGSTSTEAFF. For the CDR3, the DNA is TGTGCCAGCAGTTACTGGGGCTCCACGAGCACTGAAGCTTTCTTT.

The V gene is TRBV25-1, the J gene TRBJ2-7; 7 bases match TRBD1. J gave up 2 bases and V 1 base, and 2 bases lay outside the gene matches. In germline, CDR1 is MGHDK, CDR2 SYGVNS. This CDR3 is built from 14 residues. The CDR3 loop is CASSESGTAYEQYF. The CDR3 DNA follows: TGTGCCAGCAGTGAATCGGGGACAGCCTACGAGCAGTACTTC.

This clonotype has a single count. V usage is TRBV12-3 or TRBV12-4 and J usage is TRBJ2-3, with 7 bases fitting TRBD2. The ends lost 6 bases at V and 4 bases at J; junction bases unmatched: 10. This CDR3 has 15 amino acids. This chain's CDR3 is CASRGGRMVADTQYF. In DNA form, the CDR3 reads TGTGCCAGCAGGGGGGGGAGGATGGTCGCAGATACGCAGTATTTT.

This clonotype was counted a few times. The V and J genes are TRBV5-1 and TRBJ1-2; perhaps TRBD1 as D (6 bases). This CDR3 spans 15 amino acids. Germline assignment: CDR1 SGHRS and CDR2 YFSETQ. Trimming pared 5 bases from V and 3 bases from J, leaving 17 bases between. The CDR3 here is CASSFGQSGYYGYTF. CDR3 DNA sequence: TGCGCCAGCAGTTTCGGACAGAGCGGTTACTATGGCTACACCTTC.

The V call is TRBV7-2, the J call TRBJ1-5; D remains ambiguous. Germline CDR1 reads SGHTA; CDR2 reads FQGNSA. Trimming pared 0 bases from V and 8 bases from J, leaving 14 bases between. This CDR3 comprises 15 residues. As DNA, the CDR3 is TGTGCCAGCAGCTTAGCCGGCTTAAGGTTTGAGCCCCAGCATTTT. Its translation is CASSLAGLRFEPQHF.